Below, one TCR beta chain is given with its context. This sample is drawn from a study of CD8 T cells in Susac syndrome. The RNA, 0.5 to 1 ug, was put through reverse transcription using random hexamers. Via MiXCR, TCRdb re-called the immunoSEQ multiplex PCR reads, giving one row per CDR3 protein. The sample comprises hundreds of thousands of distinct CDR3 sequences, 80% to 90% of which are singletons, and 0.095% to 0.14% rests with the top ten. The sample consisted of CD8+ T cells from PBMCs. The sequence was collected from a human donor with multiple sclerosis.

The CDR3 region is CASSLLEGAAGNTIYF. CDR3 coding DNA: TGTGCCAGCAGTTTGTTGGAGGGGGCGGCTGGAAACACCATATATTTT. The chain is built from TRBV28 and TRBJ1-3; TRBD1 aligns across 7 bases. Germline assignment: CDR1 MDHEN and CDR2 SYDVKM. Losses at the gene ends were 3 bases for V and 2 bases for J; bases not matched to a gene: 7. The CDR3 is 16 amino acids.